This T cell receptor beta chain came from a study of cytomegalovirus exposure and HLA in healthy donors. Broader study findings: The investigators catalogued under 200 TCR beta chains as cytomegalovirus-associated. Later analysis found that TCR beta chains associated with HLA were more clonally expanded than other, equally common chains.

The PCR made use of 60 Vbeta and 13 Jbeta primers. Method: immunoSEQ multiplex PCR; TCRdb's copy keeps in-frame clones and lacks some. The sample carries about 220,000 clones, 76% recorded once. About this clone: The antigen remains unidentified.

This CDR3 is 17 amino acids long. With V trimmed by 4 bases and J by 4 bases, 9 bases remained unmatched. Germline V gene data show CDR1 as SGDLS and CDR2 as YYNGEE. The sample taken for sequencing was PBMCs. This sequence was found in a man aged 18-30 years in good health and CMV-seronegative. The chain links TRBV9 to TRBJ2-3; TRBD2 matches 13 bases. Here the CDR3 DNA reads TGTGCCAGCAGCCCGAGGAGGACTAGCGGGAGCTCAGATACGCAGTATTTT. It translates to CASSPRRTSGSSDTQYF.